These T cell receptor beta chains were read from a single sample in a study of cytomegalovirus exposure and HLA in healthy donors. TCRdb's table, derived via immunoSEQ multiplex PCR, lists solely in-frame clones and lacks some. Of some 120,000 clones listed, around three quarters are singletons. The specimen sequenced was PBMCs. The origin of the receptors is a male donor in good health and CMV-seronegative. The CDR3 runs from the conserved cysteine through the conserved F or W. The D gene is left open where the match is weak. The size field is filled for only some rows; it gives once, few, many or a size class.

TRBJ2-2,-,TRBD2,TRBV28,CASSFERGGSGELFF,TGTGCCAGCAGTTTTGAGCGGGGGGGCTCCGGGGAGCTGTTTTTT
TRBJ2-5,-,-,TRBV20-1,CSATGEETQYF,TGCAGTGCTACAGGGGAAGAGACCCAGTACTTC
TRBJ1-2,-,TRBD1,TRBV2,CASTVEGARNYGYTF,TGTGCCAGCACTGTAGAGGGGGCAAGGAACTATGGCTACACCTTC
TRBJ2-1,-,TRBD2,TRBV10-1,CASSESRGVNEQFF,TGCGCCAGCAGTGAATCGCGGGGGGTGAATGAGCAGTTCTTC
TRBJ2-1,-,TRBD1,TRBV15,CATSERQGVEQFF,TGTGCCACCAGCGAAAGACAGGGGGTTGAGCAGTTCTTC
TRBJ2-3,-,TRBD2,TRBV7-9,CASSLVRERGTDTQYF,TGTGCCAGCAGCTTAGTGCGGGAGAGAGGAACAGATACGCAGTATTTT
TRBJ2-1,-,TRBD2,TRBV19,CASSVASGRALYNEQFF,TGTGCCAGTAGTGTTGCCAGCGGGAGGGCCCTCTACAATGAGCAGTTCTTC
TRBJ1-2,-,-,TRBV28,CASSLQGYGYTF,TGTGCCAGCAGTCTCCAGGGCTATGGCTACACCTTC
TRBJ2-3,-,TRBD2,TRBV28,CASSLPGLGDDTQYF,TGTGCCAGCAGTTTGCCCGGACTAGGTGACGATACGCAGTATTTT
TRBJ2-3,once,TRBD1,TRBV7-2,CASKEGAVSTDTQYF,TGTGCCAGCAAAGAGGGGGCCGTTTCCACAGATACGCAGTATTTT
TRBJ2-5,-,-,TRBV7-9,CASSLQETQYF,TGTGCCAGCAGCCTACAAGAGACCCAGTACTTC
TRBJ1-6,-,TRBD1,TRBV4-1,CASSQDRGAGNSPLHF,TGCGCCAGCAGCCAGGACAGGGGGGCCGGTAATTCACCCCTCCACTTT
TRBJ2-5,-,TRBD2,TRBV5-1,CASSPRLGGETQYF,TGCGCCAGCAGCCCTCGGTTGGGGGGGGAGACCCAGTACTTC
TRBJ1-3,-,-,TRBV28,CASNGGTGNTIYF,TGTGCCAGCAACGGGGGGACTGGAAACACCATATATTTT
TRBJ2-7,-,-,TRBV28,CASSPPLDSYEQYF,TGTGCCAGCAGCCCTCCGCTAGACTCCTACGAGCAGTACTTC
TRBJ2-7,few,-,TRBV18,CASSLGRGATEQYF,TGTGCCAGCTCACTTGGCAGGGGGGCTACCGAGCAGTACTTC
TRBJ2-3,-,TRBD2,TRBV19,CASSIGTSGGAWDTQYF,TGTGCCAGTAGTATAGGGACTAGCGGGGGGGCCTGGGATACGCAGTATTTT
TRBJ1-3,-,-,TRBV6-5,CASSYSAGSGNTIYF,TGTGCCAGCAGTTACTCGGCAGGTTCTGGAAACACCATATATTTT
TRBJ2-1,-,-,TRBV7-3,CASSSQGNEQFF,TGTGCCAGCAGCTCACAGGGTAATGAGCAGTTCTTC
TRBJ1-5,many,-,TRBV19,CASSSGRDQPQHF,TGTGCCAGTAGTTCAGGGAGGGATCAGCCCCAGCATTTT
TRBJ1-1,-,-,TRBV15,CATSRQGNTEAFF,TGTGCCACCAGCCGGCAGGGGAACACTGAAGCTTTCTTT
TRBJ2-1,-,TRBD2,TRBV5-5,CASSQTSGSLGEQFF,TGTGCCAGCAGCCAGACTAGCGGGAGTCTCGGTGAGCAGTTCTTC
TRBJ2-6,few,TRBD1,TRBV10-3,CAIQRDRAGANVLTF,TGTGCCATCCAACGGGACAGAGCTGGGGCCAACGTCCTGACTTTC
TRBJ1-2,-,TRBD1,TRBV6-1,CASSGLDRVGGYTF,TGTGCCAGCAGTGGCCTGGACAGGGTGGGTGGCTACACCTTC
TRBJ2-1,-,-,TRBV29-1,CSAARGSLYNEQFF,TGCAGCGCTGCTAGGGGGTCCCTCTACAATGAGCAGTTCTTC
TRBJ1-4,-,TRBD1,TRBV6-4,CASSVRGLREKLFF,TGTGCCAGCAGTGTCAGGGGGTTAAGGGAAAAACTGTTTTTT
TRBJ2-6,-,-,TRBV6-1,CASSDSSGANGLTF,TGTGCCAGCAGTGACAGCTCTGGGGCCAACGGCCTGACTTTC
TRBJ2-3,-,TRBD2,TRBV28,CASRLVAGGPSASTDTQYF,TGTGCCAGCAGACTGGTAGCGGGGGGCCCCTCAGCTAGCACAGATACGCAGTATTTT
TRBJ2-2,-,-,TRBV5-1,CASSLDSSAGELFF,TGCGCCAGCAGCTTGGACAGCTCCGCCGGGGAGCTGTTTTTT
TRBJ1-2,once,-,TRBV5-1,CASSLDPQGGGVGYTF,TGCGCCAGCAGCTTGGATCCTCAGGGAGGAGGCGTTGGCTACACCTTC
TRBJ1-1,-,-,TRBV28,CAILTPRLTAFF,TGTGCCATCCTGACACCCAGGCTTACAGCTTTCTTT
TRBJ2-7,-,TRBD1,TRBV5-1,CASSLDRGTYEQYF,TGCGCCAGCAGCTTGGACAGGGGAACCTACGAGCAGTACTTC
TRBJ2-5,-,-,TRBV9,CATGPRGTRGETQYF,TGTGCCACCGGACCTCGGGGCACAAGGGGGGAGACCCAGTACTTC
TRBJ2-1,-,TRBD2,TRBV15,CATSRGGGAVSDNEQFF,TGTGCCACCAGCAGAGGCGGGGGGGCTGTTTCGGACAATGAGCAGTTCTTC
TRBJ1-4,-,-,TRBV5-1,CASSSTGKLFF,TGCGCCAGCAGCTCCACAGGAAAACTGTTTTTT
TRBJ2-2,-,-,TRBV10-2,CASSDIKLNTGGLFF,TGCGCCAGCAGTGATATCAAACTAAACACCGGGGGGCTGTTTTTT
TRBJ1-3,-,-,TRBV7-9,CASSLGQAGNTIYF,TGTGCCAGCAGCTTAGGGCAGGCTGGAAACACCATATATTTT
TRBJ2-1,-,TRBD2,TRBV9,CASSKTSGTYNEQFF,TGTGCCAGCAGCAAAACTAGCGGTACTTACAATGAGCAGTTCTTC
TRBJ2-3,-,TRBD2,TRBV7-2,CASSFAGLAGADTQYF,TGTGCCAGCAGCTTTGCGGGACTAGCGGGCGCAGATACGCAGTATTTT
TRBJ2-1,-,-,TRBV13,CASSLDPSSYNEQFF,TGTGCCAGCAGCTTAGACCCTAGCTCCTACAATGAGCAGTTCTTC
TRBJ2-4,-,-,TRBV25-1,CASSDGASQYF,TGTGCCAGCAGTGATGGGGCCAGTCAGTACTTC